A single sample gave rise to the 7 T cell receptor beta chains below, sequenced in a study of cytomegalovirus exposure and HLA in healthy donors. Primers included in the PCR were 60 Vbeta and 13 Jbeta primers. Libraries were prepared by immunoSEQ multiplex PCR; TCRdb keeps only in-frame clonotypes and omits some of them. The sample shows fewer than 250,000 clones, about 77% of them seen only once. The specimen was PBMCs. All receptors derive from a man between 25 and 39 years old in good health and CMV-seropositive.

The chain employs TRBV9 and TRBJ2-2; 7 nucleotides agree with TRBD2. Germline V gene sequence: CDR1 SGDLS, CDR2 YYNGEE. V lost 2 bases to trimming and J lost 4 bases; unmatched junction nucleotides: 2. The CDR3 has 14 amino acids. This CDR3 is CASSVSGTTGELFF. The DNA of the CDR3 is TGTGCCAGCAGCGTCAGCGGGACCACCGGGGAGCTGTTTTTT.

In its sample, this clone was seen a few times. The chain uses TRBV28 and TRBJ2-5; 8 nucleotides match TRBD1. With the DNA end fitting TRBJ2-7 better, the J assignment may be wrong. Germline V lookup: CDR1 MDHEN, CDR2 SYDVKM. This CDR3 is 14 amino acids long. CDR3 bases: TGTGCCAGCAGTTCTGGACAGGGTGTCTACGAGCAGTACTTC. Its translation is CASSSGQGVYEQYF.

The sample holds one count of this clone. The chain employs TRBV6-6 and TRBJ2-2; possibly TRBD2 for D (6 bases). With 7 bases removed from V and 2 bases from J, the gap between germline ends came to 17 bases. This CDR3 spans 16 amino acids. Germline lookup yields CDR1 MNHNY and CDR2 SVGAGI (reference sequence). CDR3 bases: TGTGCCAGCACCGGGACTCCCTCAACTAACACCGGGGAGCTGTTTTTT. Its protein is CASTGTPSTNTGELFF.

The genes are TRBV4-1 and TRBJ2-2; 9 bases agree with TRBD1. Germline trimming cut 5 bases from V and 5 bases from J; bases unmatched to any gene: 9. This CDR3 is built from 16 residues. The germline CDR1 and CDR2 sequences are MGHRA and YSYEKL. Here the CDR3 reads CASSAPPGQGTGELFF. In nucleotides, the CDR3 is TGCGCCAGCAGCGCTCCCCCGGGACAGGGAACCGGGGAGCTGTTTTTT.

The chain has TRBV28 and TRBJ2-5; 8 bases agree with TRBD1. The CDR3 runs to 14 residues. V dropped 6 bases and J dropped 4; count of bases not matched to a gene: 7. Germline CDR1 is MDHEN and CDR2 is SYDVKM. DNA of the CDR3: TGTGCCAGCAGCCTCGGACAGGGAGGAGAGACCCAGTACTTC. It codes for CASSLGQGGETQYF.

The CDR3, as DNA: TGTGCCAGCAGTTACGGGGCCAGCCAAGAGACCCAGTACTTC. Residues: CASSYGASQETQYF. The rearrangement joins TRBV6-5 to TRBJ2-5; D might be TRBD1 (5 bases). V dropped 2 bases and J dropped 1 base, with 8 bases sitting between them. The CDR3 has 14 amino acids. CDR1 is MNHEY, CDR2 SVGAGI, per germline.

The chain couples TRBV19 to TRBJ2-1; D is perhaps TRBD1 (5 bases). V was trimmed by 7 bases and J by 9 bases, leaving 16 bases between them. The CDR3 sequence is 13 residues long. Germline-derived CDR1 and CDR2 are LNHDA and SQIVND (reference sequence). The CDR3 here is CASKGIGDGEQFF. The CDR3 nucleotides are TGTGCCAGTAAGGGAATAGGGGATGGTGAGCAGTTCTTC.